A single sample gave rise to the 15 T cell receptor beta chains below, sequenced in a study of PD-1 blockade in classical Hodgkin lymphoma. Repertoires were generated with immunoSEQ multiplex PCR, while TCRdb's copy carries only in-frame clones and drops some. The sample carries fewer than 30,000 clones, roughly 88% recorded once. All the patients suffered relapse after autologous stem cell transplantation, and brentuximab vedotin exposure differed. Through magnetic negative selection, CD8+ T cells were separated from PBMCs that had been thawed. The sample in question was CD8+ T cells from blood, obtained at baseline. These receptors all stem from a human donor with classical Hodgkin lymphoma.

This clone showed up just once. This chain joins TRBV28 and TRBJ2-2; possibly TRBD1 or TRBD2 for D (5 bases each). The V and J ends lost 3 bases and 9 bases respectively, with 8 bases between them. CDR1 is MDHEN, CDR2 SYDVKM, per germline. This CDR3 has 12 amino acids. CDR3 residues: CASSLGPRELFF. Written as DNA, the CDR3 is TGTGCCAGCAGTTTGGGACCCCGGGAGCTGTTTTTT.

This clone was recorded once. The CDR3: CASSQDPGDLNTEAFF. CDR3 bases: TGCGCCAGCAGCCAAGATCCGGGGGACCTGAACACTGAAGCTTTCTTT. The V gene is TRBV4-1, the J gene TRBJ1-1; the D gene is possibly TRBD1 (5 bases). V was clipped by 0 bases and J by 0 bases, with 11 bases between them. CDR3 length: 16 amino acids. In germline, CDR1 is MGHRA, CDR2 YSYEKL.

CDR3 sequence: CASSLESSGSDEQFF. The DNA for the CDR3 is TGCGCCAGCAGCTTGGAGTCTAGCGGGAGTGACGAGCAGTTCTTC. This sequence joins TRBV5-1 and TRBJ2-1; the match to TRBD2 covers 10 bases. V shed 0 bases, J shed 10 bases, and the junction held 7 bases outside the gene matches. CDR1 and CDR2 from the germline V gene are SGHRS and YFSETQ. This CDR3 has 15 residues.

Here the CDR3 reads CASTSGVEPSTIGQFF. The CDR3 nucleotides read TGTGCCAGCACCTCGGGGGTTGAACCTTCTACAATTGGGCAGTTCTTC. The rearrangement links TRBV28 to TRBJ2-1, with D possibly matching TRBD2 (6 bases). This CDR3 comprises 16 residues. Looked up from germline, CDR1 is MDHEN and CDR2 is SYDVKM. Trimming took 7 bases from V and 12 from J, leaving 28 bases between them.

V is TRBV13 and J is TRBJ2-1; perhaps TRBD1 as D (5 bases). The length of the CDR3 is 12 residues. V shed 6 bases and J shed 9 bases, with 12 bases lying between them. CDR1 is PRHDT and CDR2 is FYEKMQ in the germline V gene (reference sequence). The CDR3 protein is CASRTARGEQFF. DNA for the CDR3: TGTGCCAGCAGGACAGCTAGGGGTGAGCAGTTCTTC.

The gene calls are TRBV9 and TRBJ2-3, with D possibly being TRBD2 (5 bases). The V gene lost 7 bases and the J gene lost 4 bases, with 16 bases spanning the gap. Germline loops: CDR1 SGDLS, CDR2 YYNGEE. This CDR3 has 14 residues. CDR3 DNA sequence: TGTGCCAGCGGGCACGGAGGAGTAGCAGATACGCAGTATTTT. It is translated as CASGHGGVADTQYF.

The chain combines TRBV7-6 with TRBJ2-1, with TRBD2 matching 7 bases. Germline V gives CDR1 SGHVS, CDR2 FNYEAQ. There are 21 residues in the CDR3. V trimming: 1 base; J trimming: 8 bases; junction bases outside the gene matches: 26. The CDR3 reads CASSLDPGLIGAVGSGDEQFF. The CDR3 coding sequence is TGTGCCAGCAGCTTAGACCCCGGGCTCATAGGCGCGGTTGGCAGCGGGGATGAGCAGTTCTTC.

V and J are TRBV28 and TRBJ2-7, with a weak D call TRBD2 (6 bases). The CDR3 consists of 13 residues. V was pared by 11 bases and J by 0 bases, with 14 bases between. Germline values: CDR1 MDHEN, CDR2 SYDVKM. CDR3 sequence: CAGGMVSSYEQYF. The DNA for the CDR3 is TGTGCCGGCGGGATGGTGAGCTCCTACGAGCAGTACTTC.

The CDR3 sequence: CASSQGSGNIDTQYF. In nucleotides, the CDR3 is TGCGCCAGCAGCCAAGGTAGCGGGAATATAGATACGCAGTATTTT. The chain links TRBV4-1 to TRBJ2-3; 8 bases are a match to TRBD2. Germline-derived CDR1 and CDR2 are MGHRA and YSYEKL. The junction had 5 bases not matched to a gene; V was cut back by 1 base and J by 5 bases. The CDR3 consists of 15 residues.

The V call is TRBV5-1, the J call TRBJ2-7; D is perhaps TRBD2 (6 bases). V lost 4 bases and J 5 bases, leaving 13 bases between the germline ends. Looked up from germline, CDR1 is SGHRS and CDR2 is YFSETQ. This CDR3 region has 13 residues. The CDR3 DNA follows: TGCGCCAGCAGCCTCTGGACTACCGACGAGCAGTACTTC. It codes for CASSLWTTDEQYF.

The DNA for the CDR3 is TGTGCCAGCAGTCAAATGGGACTAGCGGGCTACGAGCAGTACTTC. As protein: CASSQMGLAGYEQYF. The V and J genes are TRBV6-6 and TRBJ2-7; 12 bases map to TRBD2. CDR3 size: 15 residues. Germline loops: CDR1 MNHNY, CDR2 SVGAGI (reference sequence). J gave up 3 bases and V 5 bases, and 5 bases lay outside the gene matches.

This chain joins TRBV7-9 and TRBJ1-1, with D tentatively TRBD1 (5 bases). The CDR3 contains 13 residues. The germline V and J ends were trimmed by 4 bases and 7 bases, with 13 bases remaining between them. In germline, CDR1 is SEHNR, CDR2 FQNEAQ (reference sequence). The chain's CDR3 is CASSYKGNLEAFF. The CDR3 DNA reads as TGTGCCAGCAGCTATAAGGGGAACCTTGAAGCTTTCTTT.

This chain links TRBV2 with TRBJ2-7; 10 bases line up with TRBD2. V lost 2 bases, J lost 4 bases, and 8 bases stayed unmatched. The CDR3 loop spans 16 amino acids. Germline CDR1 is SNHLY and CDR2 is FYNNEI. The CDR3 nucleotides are TGTGCCAGCAGTGAAAGGTCTAGCGGGAGAAGGTACGAGCAGTACTTC. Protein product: CASSERSSGRRYEQYF.

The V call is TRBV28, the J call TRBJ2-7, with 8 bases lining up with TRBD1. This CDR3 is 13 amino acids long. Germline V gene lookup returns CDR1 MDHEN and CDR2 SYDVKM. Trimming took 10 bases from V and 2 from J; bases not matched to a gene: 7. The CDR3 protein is CATRTGLTYEQYF. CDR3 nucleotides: TGTGCCACCAGGACAGGGCTTACCTACGAGCAGTACTTC. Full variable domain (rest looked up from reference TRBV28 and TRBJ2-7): DVKVTQSSRYLVKRTGEKVFLECVQDMDHENMFWYRQDPGLGLRLIYFSYDVKMKEKGDIPEGYSVSREKKERFSLILESASTNQTSMYLCATRTGLTYEQYFGPGTRLTVT.

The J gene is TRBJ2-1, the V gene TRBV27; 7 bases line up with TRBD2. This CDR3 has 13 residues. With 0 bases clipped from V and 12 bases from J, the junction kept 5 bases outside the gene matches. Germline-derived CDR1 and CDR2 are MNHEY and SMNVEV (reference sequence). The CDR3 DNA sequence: TGTGCCAGCAGTTTATCGATTCGGGGGGTGCAGTTCTTC. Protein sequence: CASSLSIRGVQFF.